This T cell receptor beta chain was captured in a study of control samples from healthy donors and cancer patients. Trimming left V 6 bases short and J 4 bases short, with 21 bases between. This CDR3 has 16 residues. The germline V gene encodes CDR1 SGHTA and CDR2 FQGNSA. The repertoire was sequenced with immunoSEQ multiplex PCR; TCRdb's copy has only in-frame clones and lacks some. In the table there are more than 60,000 clones, roughly 89% of which are singletons. The chain has TRBV7-2 and TRBJ1-2; unclear D gene. This sequence originates from a woman aged 45 to 65 with colorectal cancer. The sequenced sample consisted of PBMCs. The CDR3 DNA sequence: TGTGCCAGCAGGTCCCCATCGGGGTTCTCACCCTATGGCTACACCTTC. This encodes CASRSPSGFSPYGYTF.